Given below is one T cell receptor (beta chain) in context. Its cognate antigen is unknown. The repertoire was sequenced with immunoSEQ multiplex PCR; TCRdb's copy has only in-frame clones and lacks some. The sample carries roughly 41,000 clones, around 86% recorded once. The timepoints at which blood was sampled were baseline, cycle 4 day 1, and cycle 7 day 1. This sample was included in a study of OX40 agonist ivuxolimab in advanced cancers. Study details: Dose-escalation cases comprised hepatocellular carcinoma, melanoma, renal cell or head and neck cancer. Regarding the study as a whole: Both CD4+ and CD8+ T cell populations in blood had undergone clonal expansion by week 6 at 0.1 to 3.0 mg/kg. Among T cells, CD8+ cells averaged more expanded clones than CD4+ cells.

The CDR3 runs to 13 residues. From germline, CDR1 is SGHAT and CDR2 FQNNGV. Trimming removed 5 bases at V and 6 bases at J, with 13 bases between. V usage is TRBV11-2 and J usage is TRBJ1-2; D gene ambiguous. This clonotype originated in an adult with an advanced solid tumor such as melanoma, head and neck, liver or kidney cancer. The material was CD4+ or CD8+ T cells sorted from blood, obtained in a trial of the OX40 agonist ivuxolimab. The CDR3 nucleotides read TGTGCCAGCAGCGCCTCCCGGGCTAATGGCTACACCTTC. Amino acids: CASSASRANGYTF.